The 9 T cell receptor beta chains below all came from one sample that was sequenced in a study of Tregs in tolerant kidney transplant recipients. The assay was immunoSEQ multiplex PCR, and TCRdb's table has in-frame clones only and misses some. Recorded for this sample: over 25,000 clones. The sequencing used CD8+ T cells from blood, collected before the transplant. These receptors were collected from a human donor who received a combined kidney and bone marrow transplant.

Turning to this clone: From the germline J gene comes the end of the CDR3, since the read stops 3 residues before it. The identical CDR3 is also encoded by other nucleotide sequences in the sample. This chain links TRBV30 with TRBJ1-1; tentatively, D is TRBD1 (6 bases). The CDR3 totals 13 residues. CDR1 and CDR2 (germline): GTSNPN, SVGIG (reference sequence). Trimming left V 0 bases short and J 2 bases short, with 7 bases between. CDR3 sequence: CAWSVQGNTEAFF. CDR3 DNA, as far as it was read: TGTGCCTGGAGTGTACAGGGTAACACTGAA.

With regard to this clone: The read is 3 residues too short to cover the CDR3 end, so that end is filled in from the germline J gene. This chain joins TRBV11-2 and TRBJ1-1; D is ambiguous. V was pared by 1 base and J by 1 base, with 4 bases between. In germline, CDR1 is SGHAT, CDR2 FQNNGV. This CDR3 is built from 13 residues. CDR3 DNA, as far as it was read: TGTGCCAGCAGCTTAGGAGGGAACACTGAA. Protein sequence: CASSLGGNTE. The whole CDR3 protein reads CASSLGGNTEAFF.

Details on this clone: The CDR3 end lies 3 residues beyond the end of the read and is filled in from the germline J gene. This chain connects TRBV29-1 to TRBJ1-2; D gene unclear. Germline CDR1 reads SQVTM; CDR2 reads ANQGSEA. The CDR3 totals 12 residues. The V and J ends lost 4 bases and 4 bases respectively, with 10 bases between them. CDR3 bases read: TGCAGCGTTGCCCCAGGTAGCTATGGC. Its translation is CSVAPGSYG. Given in full, the CDR3 is CSVAPGSYGYTF.

Remarks on this clone: The read stops 3 residues short of the end of the CDR3; the missing end is completed from the germline J gene. The chain couples TRBV19 to TRBJ2-7; 10 nucleotides align to TRBD2. Germline CDR1 LNHDA, CDR2 SQIVND (reference sequence). The CDR3 consists of 14 residues. With 5 bases clipped from V and 3 bases from J, the junction kept 4 bases outside the gene matches. CDR3 DNA (partial): TGTGCCAGTAGTGCGATAGCGGGAGGCTACGAG. Its protein is CASSAIAGGYE. The whole CDR3 protein reads CASSAIAGGYEQYF.

About this clone: The read ends 3 residues before the CDR3 terminus; that terminus is restored from the germline J gene. V gene TRBV20-1 combines with J gene TRBJ1-1, with a possible D match to TRBD1 (5 bases). V dropped 4 bases and J dropped 0 bases, with 15 bases sitting between them. The CDR3 has 15 residues. From germline, CDR1 is DFQATT and CDR2 SNEGSKA (reference sequence). Partial CDR3 DNA: TGCAGTGCTACATTAGACGGGGGTATGAACACTGAA. Translating gives CSATLDGGMNTE. The whole CDR3 region reads CSATLDGGMNTEAFF.

About this clone itself: The read ends 3 residues early relative to the CDR3; the germline J gene fills the gap. J is TRBJ2-1 and V is TRBV7-6, with a tentative D call TRBD1 (6 bases). V was shortened by 2 bases and J by 8 bases, with 13 bases between the two germline ends. CDR1 is SGHVS and CDR2 is FNYEAQ in the germline V gene. This CDR3 has 14 residues. The chain's CDR3 is CASSLSQNRDEQFF. CDR3 DNA, as far as it was read: TGTGCCAGCAGCTTAAGCCAAAACAGGGATGAG.

With regard to this clone: Read coverage stops 3 residues before the CDR3 terminus; the germline J gene supplies the remainder. The chain recombines TRBV19 with TRBJ2-7; TRBD2 aligns across 11 bases. CDR1 and CDR2 from the germline V gene are LNHDA and SQIVND (reference sequence). The CDR3 is 16 residues long. Losses at the gene ends were 6 bases for V and 3 bases for J; bases not matched to a gene: 10. CDR3 residues: CASRPYGTSGSYEQYF. The CDR3 bases that were read are TGTGCCAGTAGACCATACGGGACTAGCGGCAGCTACGAG.

About this clone itself: The sequenced fragment ends 3 residues before the CDR3 boundary, so the rest is inferred from the germline J gene. The gene calls are TRBV12-3 or TRBV12-4 and TRBJ2-5, with TRBD2 as a possible D gene (5 bases). Trimming took off 3 bases at V and 6 bases at J, with 8 bases between the two ends. The CDR3 is 12 amino acids. This chain's CDR3 is CASSLDWQTQYF. CDR3 DNA (partial): TGTGCCAGCAGTTTGGACTGGCAGACC.

As regards this clone: The read terminates 3 residues ahead of where the CDR3 ends, so the germline J gene completes it. The V call is TRBV19, the J call TRBJ2-7; 7 bases fit TRBD1. CDR3 length: 17 residues. J lost 3 bases, V lost 3 bases, and 14 bases had no gene match. Germline V gene lookup returns CDR1 LNHDA and CDR2 SQIVND (reference sequence). Incomplete CDR3 DNA: TGTGCCAGTAGTATGGGTGCGGATCCGGGACAGTACTACGAG. As protein: CASSMGADPGQYYE. The CDR3 reads in full as CASSMGADPGQYYEQYF.